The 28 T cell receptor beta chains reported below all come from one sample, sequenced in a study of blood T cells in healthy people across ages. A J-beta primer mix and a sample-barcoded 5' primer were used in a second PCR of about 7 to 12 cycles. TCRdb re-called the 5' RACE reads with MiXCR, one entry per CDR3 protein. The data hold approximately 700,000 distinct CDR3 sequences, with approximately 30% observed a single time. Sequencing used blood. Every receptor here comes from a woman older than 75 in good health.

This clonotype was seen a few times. The DNA for the CDR3 is TGTGCCAGCACCCCAAGTCCGGGGGTTTTGGGGTTTGAAAAACTGTTTTTT. Residues: CASTPSPGVLGFEKLFF. The chain joins TRBV6-1 to TRBJ1-4, with D possibly being TRBD1 (5 bases). The CDR3 totals 17 residues. Per the germline V gene, CDR1 is MNHNS and CDR2 is SASEGT. V lost 7 bases and J 7 bases, leaving 25 bases between the germline ends.

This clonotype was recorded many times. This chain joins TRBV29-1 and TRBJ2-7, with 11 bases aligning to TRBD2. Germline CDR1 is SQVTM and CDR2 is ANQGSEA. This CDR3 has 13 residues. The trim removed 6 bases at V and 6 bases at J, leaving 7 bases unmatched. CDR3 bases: TGCAGCGTGCCCGGGACTAGCGGTATCGAGCAGTACTTC. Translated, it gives CSVPGTSGIEQYF.

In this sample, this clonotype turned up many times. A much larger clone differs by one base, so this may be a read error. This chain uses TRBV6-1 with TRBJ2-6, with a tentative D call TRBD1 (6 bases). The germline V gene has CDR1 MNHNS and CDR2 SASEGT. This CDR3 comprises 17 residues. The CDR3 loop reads CASRGARGPSGANVRTF. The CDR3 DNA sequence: TGTGCCAGCAGGGGGGCTCGGGGCCCCTCTGGGGCCAACGTCCGGACTTTC.

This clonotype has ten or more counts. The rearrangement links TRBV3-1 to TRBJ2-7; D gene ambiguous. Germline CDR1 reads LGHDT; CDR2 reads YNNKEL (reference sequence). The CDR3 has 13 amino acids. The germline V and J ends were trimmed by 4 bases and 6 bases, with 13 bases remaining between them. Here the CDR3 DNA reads TGTGCCAGCAGCCTTCTTGGGGTTGGCGAGCAGTACTTC. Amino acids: CASSLLGVGEQYF.

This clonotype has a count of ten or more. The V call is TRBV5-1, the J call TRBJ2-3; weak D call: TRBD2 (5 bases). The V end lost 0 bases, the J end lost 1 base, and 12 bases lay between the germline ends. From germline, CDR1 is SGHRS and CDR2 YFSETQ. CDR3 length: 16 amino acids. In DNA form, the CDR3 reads TGCGCCAGCAGCTTGGGCGAGGGATATGGCACAGATACGCAGTATTTT. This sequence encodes CASSLGEGYGTDTQYF.

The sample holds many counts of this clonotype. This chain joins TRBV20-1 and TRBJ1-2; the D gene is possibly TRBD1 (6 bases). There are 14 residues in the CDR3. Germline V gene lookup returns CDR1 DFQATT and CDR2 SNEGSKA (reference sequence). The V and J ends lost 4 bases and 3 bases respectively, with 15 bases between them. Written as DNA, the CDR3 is TGCAGTGCTATCGGGGGGGCGATCGACTATGGCTACACCTTC. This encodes CSAIGGAIDYGYTF.

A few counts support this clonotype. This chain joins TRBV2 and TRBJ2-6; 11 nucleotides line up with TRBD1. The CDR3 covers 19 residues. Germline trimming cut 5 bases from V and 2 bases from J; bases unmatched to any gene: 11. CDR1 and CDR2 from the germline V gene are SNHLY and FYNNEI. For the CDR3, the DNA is TGTGCCAGCAGTCCCAGGACAGGGGGCGTAGGGACTGGGGCCAACGTCCTGACTTTC. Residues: CASSPRTGGVGTGANVLTF.

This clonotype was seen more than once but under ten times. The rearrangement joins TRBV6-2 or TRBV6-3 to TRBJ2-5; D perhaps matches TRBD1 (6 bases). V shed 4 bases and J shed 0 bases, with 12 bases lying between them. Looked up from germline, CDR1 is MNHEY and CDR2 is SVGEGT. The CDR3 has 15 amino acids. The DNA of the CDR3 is TGTGCCAGCAGTTCTAGGACAGTGTACCAAGAGACCCAGTACTTC. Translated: CASSSRTVYQETQYF.

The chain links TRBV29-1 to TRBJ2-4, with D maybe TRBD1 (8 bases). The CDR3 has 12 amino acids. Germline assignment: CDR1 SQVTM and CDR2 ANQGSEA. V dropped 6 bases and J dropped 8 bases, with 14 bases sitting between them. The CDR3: CSVLTGGDIQYF. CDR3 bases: TGCAGCGTCCTTACAGGGGGGGACATTCAGTACTTC.

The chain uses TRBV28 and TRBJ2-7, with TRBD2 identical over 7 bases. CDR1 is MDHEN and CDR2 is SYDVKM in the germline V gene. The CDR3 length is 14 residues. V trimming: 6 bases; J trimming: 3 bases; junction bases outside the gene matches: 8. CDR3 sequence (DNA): TGTGCCAGCAGACCCCCCGGGGGGTACTACGAGCAGTACTTC. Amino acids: CASRPPGGYYEQYF.

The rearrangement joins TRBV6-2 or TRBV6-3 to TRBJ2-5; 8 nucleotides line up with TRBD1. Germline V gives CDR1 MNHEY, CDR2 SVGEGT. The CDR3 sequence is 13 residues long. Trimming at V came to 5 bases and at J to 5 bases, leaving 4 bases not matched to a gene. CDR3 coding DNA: TGTGCCAGCAGTGACAGGGGCTGGGAGACCCAGTACTTC. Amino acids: CASSDRGWETQYF.

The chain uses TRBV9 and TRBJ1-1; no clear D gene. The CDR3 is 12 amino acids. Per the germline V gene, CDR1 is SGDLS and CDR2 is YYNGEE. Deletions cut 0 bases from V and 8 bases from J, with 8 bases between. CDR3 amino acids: CASSVDGEEAFF. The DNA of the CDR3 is TGTGCCAGCAGCGTAGACGGGGAGGAAGCTTTCTTT.

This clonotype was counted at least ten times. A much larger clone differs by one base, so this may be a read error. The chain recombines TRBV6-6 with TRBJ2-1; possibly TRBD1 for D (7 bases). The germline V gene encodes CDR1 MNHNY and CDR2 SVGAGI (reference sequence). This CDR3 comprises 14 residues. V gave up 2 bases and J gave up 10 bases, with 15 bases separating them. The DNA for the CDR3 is TGTGCCAGCAGTTACGGCCAGGGGGGAGGAGAGCAGTTCTTC. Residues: CASSYGQGGGEQFF.

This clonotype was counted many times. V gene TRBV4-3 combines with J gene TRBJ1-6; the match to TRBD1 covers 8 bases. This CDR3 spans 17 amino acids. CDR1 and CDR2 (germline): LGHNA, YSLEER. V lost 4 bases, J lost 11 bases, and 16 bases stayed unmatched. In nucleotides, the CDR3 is TGCGCCAGCAGCCTGAGTCAGCTGGGACAGGCTGGGACACCCCTCCACTTT. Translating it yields CASSLSQLGQAGTPLHF.

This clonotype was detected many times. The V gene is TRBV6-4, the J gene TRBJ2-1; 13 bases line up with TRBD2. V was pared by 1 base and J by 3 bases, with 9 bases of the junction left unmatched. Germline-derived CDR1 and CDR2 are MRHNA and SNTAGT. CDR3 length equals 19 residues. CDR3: CASSDLILAGGPYYNEQFF. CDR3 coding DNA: TGTGCCAGCAGTGACTTGATACTAGCGGGGGGGCCATACTACAATGAGCAGTTCTTC.

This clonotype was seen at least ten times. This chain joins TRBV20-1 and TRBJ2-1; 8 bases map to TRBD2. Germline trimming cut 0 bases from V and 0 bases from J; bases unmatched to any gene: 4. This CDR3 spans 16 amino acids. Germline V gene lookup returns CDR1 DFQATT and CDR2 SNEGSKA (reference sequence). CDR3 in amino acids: CSARDPGTSSYNEQFF. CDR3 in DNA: TGCAGTGCTAGAGACCCCGGGACTAGCTCCTACAATGAGCAGTTCTTC.

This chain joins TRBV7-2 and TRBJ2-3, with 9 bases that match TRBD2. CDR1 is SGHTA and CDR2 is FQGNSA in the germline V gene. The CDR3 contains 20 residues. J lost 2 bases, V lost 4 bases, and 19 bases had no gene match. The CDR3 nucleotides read TGTGCCAGCAGCTCCAGAGCGGGGGGCCTCACGGTTTCACACACAGATACGCAGTATTTT. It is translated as CASSSRAGGLTVSHTDTQYF. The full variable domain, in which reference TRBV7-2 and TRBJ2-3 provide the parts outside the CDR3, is GAGVSQSPSNKVTEKGKDVELRCDPISGHTALYWYRQSLGQGLEFLIYFQGNSAPDKSGLPSDRFSAERTGGSVSTLTIQRTQQEDSAVYLCASSSRAGGLTVSHTDTQYFGPGTRLTVL.

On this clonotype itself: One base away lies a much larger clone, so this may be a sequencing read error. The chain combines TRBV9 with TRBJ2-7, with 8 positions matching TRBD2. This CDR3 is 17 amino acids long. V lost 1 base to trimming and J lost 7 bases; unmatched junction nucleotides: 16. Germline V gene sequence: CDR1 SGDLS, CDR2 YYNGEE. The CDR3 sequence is CASSVLSGPTGGNEQYF. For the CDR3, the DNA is TGTGCCAGCAGCGTACTATCAGGACCCACGGGAGGGAATGAGCAGTACTTC.

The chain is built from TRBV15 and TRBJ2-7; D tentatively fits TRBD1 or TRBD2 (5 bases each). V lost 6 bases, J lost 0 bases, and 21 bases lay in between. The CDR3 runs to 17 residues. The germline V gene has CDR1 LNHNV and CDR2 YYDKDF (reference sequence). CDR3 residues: CATSITRDPDGSYEQYF. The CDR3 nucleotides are TGTGCCACCAGTATCACTCGGGACCCTGATGGCTCCTACGAGCAGTACTTC.

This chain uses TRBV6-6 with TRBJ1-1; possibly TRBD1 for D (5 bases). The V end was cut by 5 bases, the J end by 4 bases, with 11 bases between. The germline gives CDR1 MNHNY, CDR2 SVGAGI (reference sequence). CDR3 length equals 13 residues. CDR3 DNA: TGTGCCAGCAGTCTGGACACCTCCACTGAAGCTTTCTTT. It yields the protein CASSLDTSTEAFF.

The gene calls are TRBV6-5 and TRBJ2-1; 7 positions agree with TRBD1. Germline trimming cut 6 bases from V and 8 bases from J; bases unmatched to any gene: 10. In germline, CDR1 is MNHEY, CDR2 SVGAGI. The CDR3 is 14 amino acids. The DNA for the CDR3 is TGTGCCAGCAGCCTCCAGGGACAGTTGGATGAGCAGTTCTTC. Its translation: CASSLQGQLDEQFF.

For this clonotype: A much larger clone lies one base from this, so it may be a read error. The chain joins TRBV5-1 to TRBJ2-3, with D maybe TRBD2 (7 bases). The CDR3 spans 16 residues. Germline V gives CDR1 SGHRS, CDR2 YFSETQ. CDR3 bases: TGCGCCGGCAGCTTGGAGAGGGGGGGGCACACAGATACGCAGTATTTT. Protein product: CAGSLERGGHTDTQYF.

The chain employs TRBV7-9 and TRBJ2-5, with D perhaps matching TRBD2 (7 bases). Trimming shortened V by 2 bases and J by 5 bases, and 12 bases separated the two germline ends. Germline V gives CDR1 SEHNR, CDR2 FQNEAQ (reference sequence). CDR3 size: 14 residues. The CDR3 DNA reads TGTGCCAGCAGCTTATCGCGGGGGCGCGAGACCCAGTACTTC. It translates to CASSLSRGRETQYF.

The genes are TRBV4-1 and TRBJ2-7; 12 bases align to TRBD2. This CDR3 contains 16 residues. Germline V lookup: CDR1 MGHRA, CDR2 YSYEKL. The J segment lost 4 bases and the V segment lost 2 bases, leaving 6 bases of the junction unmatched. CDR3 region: CASSQPTSGGTYEQYF. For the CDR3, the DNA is TGCGCCAGCAGCCAACCGACTAGCGGGGGTACGTACGAGCAGTACTTC.

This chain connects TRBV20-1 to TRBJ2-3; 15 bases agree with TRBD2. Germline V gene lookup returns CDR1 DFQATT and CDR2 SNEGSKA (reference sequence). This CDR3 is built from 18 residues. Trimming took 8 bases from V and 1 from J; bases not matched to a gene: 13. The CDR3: CSTIPGTSGGFGTDTQYF. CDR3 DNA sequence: TGCAGTACGATCCCCGGGACTAGCGGGGGGTTTGGCACAGATACGCAGTATTTT.

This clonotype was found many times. CDR3 nucleotides: TGTGCCACCAGTGCTGATAGCGAAGAGACCCAGTACTTC. Encoded protein: CATSADSEETQYF. This sequence joins TRBV24-1 and TRBJ2-5; D is perhaps TRBD2 (5 bases). The length of the CDR3 is 13 residues. The germline V gene has CDR1 KGHDR and CDR2 SFDVKD. V lost 5 bases and J lost 3, with 9 bases in between.

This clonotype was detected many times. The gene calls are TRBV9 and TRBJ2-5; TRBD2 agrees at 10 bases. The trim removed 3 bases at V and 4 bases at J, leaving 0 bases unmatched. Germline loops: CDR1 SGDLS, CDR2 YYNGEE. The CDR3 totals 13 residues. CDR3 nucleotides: TGTGCCAGCAGCGCTAGCGGGGGAGAGACCCAGTACTTC. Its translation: CASSASGGETQYF.

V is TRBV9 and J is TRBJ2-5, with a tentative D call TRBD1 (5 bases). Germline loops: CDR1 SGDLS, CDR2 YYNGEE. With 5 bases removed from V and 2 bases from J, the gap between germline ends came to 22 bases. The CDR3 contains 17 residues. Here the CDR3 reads CASSLAPTSQGQETQYF. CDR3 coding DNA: TGTGCCAGCAGTTTAGCCCCCACCTCCCAGGGACAAGAGACCCAGTACTTC.